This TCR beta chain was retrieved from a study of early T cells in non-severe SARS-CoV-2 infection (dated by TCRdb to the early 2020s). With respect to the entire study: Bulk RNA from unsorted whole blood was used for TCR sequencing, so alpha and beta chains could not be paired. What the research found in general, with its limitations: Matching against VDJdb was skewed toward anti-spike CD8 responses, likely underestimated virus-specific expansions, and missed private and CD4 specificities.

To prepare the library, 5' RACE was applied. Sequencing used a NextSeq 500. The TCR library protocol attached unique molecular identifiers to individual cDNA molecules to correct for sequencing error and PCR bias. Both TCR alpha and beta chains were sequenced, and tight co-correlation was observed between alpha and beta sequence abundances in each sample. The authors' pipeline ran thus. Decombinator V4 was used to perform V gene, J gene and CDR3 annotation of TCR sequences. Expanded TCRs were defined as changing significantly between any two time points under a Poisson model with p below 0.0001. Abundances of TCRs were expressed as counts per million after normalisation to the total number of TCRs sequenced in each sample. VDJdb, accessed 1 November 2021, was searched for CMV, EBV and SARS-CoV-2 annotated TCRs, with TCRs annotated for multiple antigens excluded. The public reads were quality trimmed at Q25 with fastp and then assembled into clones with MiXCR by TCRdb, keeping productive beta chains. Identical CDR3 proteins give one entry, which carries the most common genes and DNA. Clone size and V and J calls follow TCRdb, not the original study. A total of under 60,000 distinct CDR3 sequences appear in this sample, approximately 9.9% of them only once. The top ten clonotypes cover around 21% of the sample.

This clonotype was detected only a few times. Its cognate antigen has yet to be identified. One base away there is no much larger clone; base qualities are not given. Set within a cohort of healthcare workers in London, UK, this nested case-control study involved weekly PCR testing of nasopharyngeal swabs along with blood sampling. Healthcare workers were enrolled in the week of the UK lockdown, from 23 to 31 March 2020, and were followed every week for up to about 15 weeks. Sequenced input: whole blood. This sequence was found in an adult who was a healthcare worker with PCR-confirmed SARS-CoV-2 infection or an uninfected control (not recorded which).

Here is the DNA: TGTGCCAGCAGAGCCGGTGGGGAAAAACTGTTTTTT. It translates as CASRAGGEKLFF. Rearrangement joined TRBV6-1 to TRBJ1-4; the D gene is unclear. V is pared back by 6 bases and J by 8 bases, with 10 bases lying between the germline termini. The CDR3 contains 12 residues, cysteine and phenylalanine counted. The entry retains the CDR3 DNA only, 36 bases that are in frame from base 1. Sequences MNHNS (CDR1) and SASEGT (CDR2) are obtained from the germline V gene.